This TCR beta chain stems from a study of metastatic and nonmetastatic thyroid tumors. Study-level background: For malignant and benign thyroid patients, tumor or nodule tissue and blood were the sources whose repertoires were compared.

The V gene lost 5 bases and the J gene lost 6 bases, with 15 bases spanning the gap. There are 14 residues in the CDR3. In germline, CDR1 is SGHTA, CDR2 FQGTGA. Findings and caveats of the study: Relative to benign nodules, malignant thyroid tumors were reportedly characterized by significantly elevated TCR beta diversity in blood and tumor.

Every patient underwent thyroid surgery untreated. The sample holds one count of this clone. Its cognate antigen is unknown. In the original processing: To classify distant metastasis in papillary thyroid cancer, a model was built from CDR3 differences across clinicopathological groups. TCRdb ran MiXCR on the PCR reads. These V and J calls derive from TCRdb rather than the authors' analysis. The sample gives 20,000 or so clones, roughly 23% of which show up once; roughly a tenth is in the top ten. The rearrangement uses TRBV7-3 and TRBJ2-3; maybe TRBD2 (7 bases). The receptor comes from a male donor with papillary thyroid cancer or a benign thyroid nodule (not recorded which). Some clones in this sample may be carry-over from other donors' samples. The sequenced material came from tumor tissue. The chain's CDR3 is CASSGPGRGDTQYF. The CDR3 DNA sequence: TGTGCCAGCAGCGGCCCTGGGAGGGGGGATACGCAGTATTTT.